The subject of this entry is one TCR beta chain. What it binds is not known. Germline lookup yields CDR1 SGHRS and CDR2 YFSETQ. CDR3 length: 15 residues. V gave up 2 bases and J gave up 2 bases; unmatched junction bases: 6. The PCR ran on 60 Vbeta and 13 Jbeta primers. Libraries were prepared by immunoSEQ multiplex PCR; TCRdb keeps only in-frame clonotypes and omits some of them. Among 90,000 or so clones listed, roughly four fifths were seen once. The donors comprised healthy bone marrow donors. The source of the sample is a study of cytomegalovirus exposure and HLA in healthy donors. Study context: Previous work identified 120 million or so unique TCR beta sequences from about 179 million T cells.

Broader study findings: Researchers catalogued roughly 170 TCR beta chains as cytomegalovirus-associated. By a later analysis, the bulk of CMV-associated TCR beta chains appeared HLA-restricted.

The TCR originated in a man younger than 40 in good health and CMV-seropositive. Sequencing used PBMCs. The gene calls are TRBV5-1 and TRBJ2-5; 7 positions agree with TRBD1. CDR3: CASSLTGQRQETQYF. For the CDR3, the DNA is TGCGCCAGCAGCTTAACGGGACAGCGTCAAGAGACCCAGTACTTC.